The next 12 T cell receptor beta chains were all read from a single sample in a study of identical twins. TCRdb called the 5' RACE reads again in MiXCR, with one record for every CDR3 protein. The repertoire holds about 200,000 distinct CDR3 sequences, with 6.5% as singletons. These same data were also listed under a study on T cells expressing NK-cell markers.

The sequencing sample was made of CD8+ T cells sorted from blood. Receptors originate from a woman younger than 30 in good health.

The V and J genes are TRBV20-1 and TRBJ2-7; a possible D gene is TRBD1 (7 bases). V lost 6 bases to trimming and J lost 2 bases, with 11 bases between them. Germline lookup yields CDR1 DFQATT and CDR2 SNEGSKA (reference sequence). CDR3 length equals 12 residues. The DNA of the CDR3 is TGCAGTGCGCGGGACAGCACCTACGAGCAGTACTTC. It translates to CSARDSTYEQYF.

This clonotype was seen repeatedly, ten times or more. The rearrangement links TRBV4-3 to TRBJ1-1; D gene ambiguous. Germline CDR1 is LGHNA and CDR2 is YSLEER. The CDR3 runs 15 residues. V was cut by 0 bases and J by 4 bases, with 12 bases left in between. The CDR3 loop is CASSQDRGVVTEAFF. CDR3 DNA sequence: TGCGCCAGCAGCCAAGATCGGGGAGTGGTCACTGAAGCTTTCTTT.

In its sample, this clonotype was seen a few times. The CDR3 region has the DNA TGCAGCGTTGACATCGGGACTCGAGAGACCCAGTACTTC. Translated: CSVDIGTRETQYF. J is TRBJ2-5 and V is TRBV29-1, with D possibly TRBD2 on 6 matching bases. This CDR3 contains 13 residues. The germline gives CDR1 SQVTM, CDR2 ANQGSEA. V lost 3 bases, J lost 4 bases, and 12 bases lay in between.

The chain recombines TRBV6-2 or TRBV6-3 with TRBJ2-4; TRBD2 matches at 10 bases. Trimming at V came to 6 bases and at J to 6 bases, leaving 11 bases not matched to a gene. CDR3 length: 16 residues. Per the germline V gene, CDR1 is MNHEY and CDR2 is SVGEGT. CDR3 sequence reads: CASSSQRGGWGNIQYF. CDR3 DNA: TGTGCCAGCAGCTCCCAGCGGGGGGGTTGGGGAAACATTCAGTACTTC.

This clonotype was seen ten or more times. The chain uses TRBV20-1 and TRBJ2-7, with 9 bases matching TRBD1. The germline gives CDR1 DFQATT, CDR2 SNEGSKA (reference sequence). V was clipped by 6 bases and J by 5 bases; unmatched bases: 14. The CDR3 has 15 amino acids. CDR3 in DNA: TGCAGTGCCCACCCCGACCGGACAGGGGTCGACGAGCAGTACTTC. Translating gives CSAHPDRTGVDEQYF.

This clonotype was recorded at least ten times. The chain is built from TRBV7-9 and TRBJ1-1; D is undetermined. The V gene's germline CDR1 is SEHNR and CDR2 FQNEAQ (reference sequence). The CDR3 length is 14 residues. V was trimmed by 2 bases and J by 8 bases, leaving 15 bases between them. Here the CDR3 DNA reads TGTGCCAGCAGCTTACGGTTGGGTTTGGAGGAAGCTTTCTTT. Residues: CASSLRLGLEEAFF. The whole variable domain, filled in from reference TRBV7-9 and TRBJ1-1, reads DTGVSQNPRHKITKRGQNVTFRCDPISEHNRLYWYRQTLGQGPEFLTYFQNEAQLEKSRLLSDRFSAERPKGSFSTLEIQRTEQGDSAMYLCASSLRLGLEEAFFGQGTRLTVV.

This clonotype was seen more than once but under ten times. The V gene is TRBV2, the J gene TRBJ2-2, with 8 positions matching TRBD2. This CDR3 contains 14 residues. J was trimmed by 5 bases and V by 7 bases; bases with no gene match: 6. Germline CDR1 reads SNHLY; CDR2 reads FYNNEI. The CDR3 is CASTPGGWTGELFF. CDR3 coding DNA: TGTGCCAGCACCCCGGGAGGGTGGACCGGGGAGCTGTTTTTT.

The CDR3 DNA sequence: TGTGCCAGCAGCACGGGACAGTTGAACACTGAAGCTTTCTTT. It specifies CASSTGQLNTEAFF. The chain recombines TRBV7-8 with TRBJ1-1, with TRBD1 identical over 7 bases. The CDR3 covers 14 residues. The germline CDR1 and CDR2 sequences are SGHVS and FQNEAQ. V dropped 5 bases and J dropped 0; count of bases not matched to a gene: 3.

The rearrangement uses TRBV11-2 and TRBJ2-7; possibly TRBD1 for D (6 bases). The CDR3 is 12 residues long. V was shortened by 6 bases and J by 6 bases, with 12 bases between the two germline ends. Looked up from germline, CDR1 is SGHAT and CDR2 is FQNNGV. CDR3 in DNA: TGTGCCAGCAGGGGGACACCCCCCGAGCAGTACTTC. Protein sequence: CASRGTPPEQYF.

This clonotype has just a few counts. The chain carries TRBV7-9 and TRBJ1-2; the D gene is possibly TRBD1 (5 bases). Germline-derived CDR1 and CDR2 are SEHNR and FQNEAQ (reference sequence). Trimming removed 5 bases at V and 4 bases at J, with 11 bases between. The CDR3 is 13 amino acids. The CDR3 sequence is CASSRGTIYGYTF. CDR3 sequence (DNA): TGTGCCAGCAGCCGCGGGACGATCTATGGCTACACCTTC.

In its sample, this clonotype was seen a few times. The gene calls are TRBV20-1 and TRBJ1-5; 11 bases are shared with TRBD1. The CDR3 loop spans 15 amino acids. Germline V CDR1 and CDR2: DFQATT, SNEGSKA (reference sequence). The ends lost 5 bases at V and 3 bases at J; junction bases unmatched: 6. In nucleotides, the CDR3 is TGCAGTGCTTCCTCGGACAGGGGGCTCAATCAGCCCCAGCATTTT. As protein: CSASSDRGLNQPQHF.

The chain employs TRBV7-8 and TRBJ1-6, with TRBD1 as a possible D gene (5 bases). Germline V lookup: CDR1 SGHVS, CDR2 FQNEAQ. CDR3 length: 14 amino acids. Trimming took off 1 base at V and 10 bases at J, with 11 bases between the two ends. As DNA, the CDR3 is TGTGCCAGCAGCTTAGTTTGGGGGACGTCACCCCTCCACTTT. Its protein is CASSLVWGTSPLHF.